Each of the 9 T cell receptor beta chains below was sequenced from the same sample in a study of blood T cell repertoires in COVID-19. Repertoires were generated with immunoSEQ multiplex PCR, while TCRdb's copy carries only in-frame clones and drops some. Among more than 20,000 clones listed, roughly three quarters were seen once. The sequencing sample was made of peripheral blood. These receptors were obtained from a man older than 75 with active or convalescent COVID-19.

J is TRBJ2-1 and V is TRBV12-5, with a tentative D call TRBD1 (5 bases). Germline V CDR1 and CDR2: LGHNT, FRNRAP. V lost 1 base and J 10 bases, leaving 17 bases between the germline ends. The CDR3 contains 15 residues. The CDR3 protein is CASGLAPRAGQEQFF. CDR3 in DNA: TGTGCTAGTGGTTTGGCCCCCAGGGCCGGTCAAGAGCAGTTCTTC.

The rearrangement uses TRBV11-2 and TRBJ2-3; D call uncertain. Germline loops: CDR1 SGHAT, CDR2 FQNNGV. The CDR3 runs to 14 residues. V lost 1 base, J lost 0 bases, and 5 bases lay in between. The CDR3: CASSLVSSTDTQYF. The CDR3 DNA sequence: TGTGCCAGCAGCTTAGTTAGTAGCACAGATACGCAGTATTTT.

V and J are TRBV4-3 and TRBJ2-5; the match to TRBD1 covers 10 bases. CDR1 is LGHNA and CDR2 is YSLEER in the germline V gene. Losses at the gene ends were 0 bases for V and 5 bases for J; bases not matched to a gene: 3. The CDR3 runs to 15 residues. The CDR3 bases are TGCGCCAGCAGCCAAGAGGGGACAGGGGTGGAGACCCAGTACTTC. Translated, it gives CASSQEGTGVETQYF.

The gene calls are TRBV27 and TRBJ1-3, with 7 bases fitting TRBD1. This CDR3 region has 14 residues. CDR1 and CDR2 from the germline V gene are MNHEY and SMNVEV (reference sequence). Trimming took 5 bases from V and 3 from J; bases not matched to a gene: 4. The chain's CDR3 is CASSRQGSGNTIYF. CDR3 sequence (DNA): TGTGCCAGCAGTAGACAGGGTAGTGGAAACACCATATATTTT.

This clone was seen only a few times. This sequence joins TRBV9 and TRBJ1-2; 8 bases line up with TRBD1. V was clipped by 1 base and J by 4 bases; unmatched bases: 3. Germline lookup yields CDR1 SGDLS and CDR2 YYNGEE. The CDR3 runs to 14 residues. CDR3 region: CASSVRGQGYGYTF. CDR3 DNA: TGTGCCAGCAGCGTACGCGGACAGGGCTATGGCTACACCTTC.

The chain employs TRBV9 and TRBJ2-3, with a possible D match to TRBD2 (5 bases). The CDR3 is made up of 18 amino acids. V lost 0 bases and J 4 bases, leaving 21 bases between the germline ends. Germline V gives CDR1 SGDLS, CDR2 YYNGEE. CDR3 protein: CASSVAPDSVIYADTQYF. CDR3 nucleotides: TGTGCCAGCAGCGTAGCTCCGGACTCCGTGATTTATGCAGATACGCAGTATTTT. The complete variable domain, with remaining parts taken from reference TRBV9 and TRBJ2-3, reads DSGVTQTPKHLITATGQRVTLRCSPRSGDLSVYWYQQSLDQGLQFLIQYYNGEERAKGNILERFSAQQFPDLHSELNLSSLELGDSALYFCASSVAPDSVIYADTQYFGPGTRLTVL.

This chain joins TRBV10-3 and TRBJ1-1; 10 nucleotides line up with TRBD1. The CDR3 has 16 residues. Per germline, CDR1 ENHRY and CDR2 SYGVKD. The V and J ends lost 4 bases and 4 bases, in that order; junction bases with no gene match: 9. CDR3 sequence: CAISAWDRGFGTEAFF. The CDR3 DNA follows: TGTGCCATCAGTGCTTGGGACAGGGGTTTTGGCACTGAAGCTTTCTTT.

The V call is TRBV19, the J call TRBJ1-5; D is possibly TRBD1 (6 bases). CDR1 and CDR2 from the germline V gene are LNHDA and SQIVND (reference sequence). V lost 7 bases, J lost 7 bases, and 14 bases lay in between. The CDR3 has 13 amino acids. The CDR3 spells CASTREGVQPQHF. The CDR3 coding sequence is TGTGCCAGTACCAGGGAGGGGGTGCAGCCCCAGCATTTT.

The table lists this clone with a count of one. The CDR3 DNA reads as TGCAGTGCTAGTATGACCGGGGAGGATTTCAGTTCCGGCTACACCTTC. This codes for CSASMTGEDFSSGYTF. This rearrangement joins TRBV20-1 to TRBJ1-2; D is unclear. V gave up 3 bases and J gave up 8 bases, with 25 bases separating them. Germline-derived CDR1 and CDR2 are DFQATT and SNEGSKA (reference sequence). This CDR3 spans 16 amino acids.